The 28 T cell receptor beta chains listed next were all sequenced from one sample in a study of blood T cell repertoires in COVID-19. Some clones are missing from TCRdb's copy, which holds only in-frame ones; the method was immunoSEQ multiplex PCR. The data show roughly 400,000 clones, with 90% seen just once and roughly 0.66% held by the top ten. What was sequenced was PBMCs or T cells enriched from blood (not recorded which). The receptors were sampled from a man aged 18 to 30 who had recovered from COVID-19.

The V call is TRBV13, the J call TRBJ1-1, with D maybe TRBD1 (6 bases). Between the trimmed V and J ends, which lost 4 bases and 1 base, there was a span of 7 bases. This CDR3 is built from 13 residues. Germline CDR1 reads PRHDT; CDR2 reads FYEKMQ (reference sequence). CDR3 coding DNA: TGTGCCAGCAGCTCCAGGGGGAACACTGAAGCTTTCTTT. Translation: CASSSRGNTEAFF.

The rearrangement links TRBV6-5 to TRBJ1-5, with 7 bases matching TRBD1. Trimming cost V 6 bases and J 3 bases; bases outside gene matches: 5. Germline assignment: CDR1 MNHEY and CDR2 SVGAGI. The CDR3 has 14 residues. In nucleotides, the CDR3 is TGTGCCAGCAGCGGGACAGCTTACAATCAGCCCCAGCATTTT. Translated, it gives CASSGTAYNQPQHF.

The chain combines TRBV7-9 with TRBJ1-3, with D possibly being TRBD1 (5 bases). Germline lookup yields CDR1 SEHNR and CDR2 FQNEAQ (reference sequence). The V end lost 6 bases, the J end lost 7 bases, and 16 bases lay between the germline ends. CDR3 length: 14 amino acids. The CDR3 nucleotides read TGTGCCAGCAGAGAGTTGGGGGGTGTGAACACCATATATTTT. Translated, it gives CASRELGGVNTIYF.

The gene calls are TRBV18 and TRBJ1-2; D is unclear. This CDR3 spans 13 amino acids. Trimming stripped 2 bases from V and 5 bases from J, with 9 bases between. Germline CDR1 and CDR2: KGHSH and LQKENI. The CDR3: CASSPGQRYGYTF. For the CDR3, the DNA is TGTGCCAGCTCACCAGGCCAGAGGTATGGCTACACCTTC.

This clone was detected once. The chain combines TRBV28 with TRBJ1-4; TRBD1 aligns across 8 bases. Germline trimming cut 6 bases from V and 5 bases from J; bases unmatched to any gene: 8. CDR3 length: 15 residues. From germline, CDR1 is MDHEN and CDR2 SYDVKM. The DNA of the CDR3 is TGTGCCAGCAGACCCCCCGGACAGGGAAATGAAAAACTGTTTTTT. It yields the protein CASRPPGQGNEKLFF.

V and J are TRBV5-1 and TRBJ1-2; perhaps TRBD1 as D (5 bases). Germline values: CDR1 SGHRS, CDR2 YFSETQ. This CDR3 contains 15 residues. Deletions cut 0 bases from V and 4 bases from J, with 13 bases between. CDR3 nucleotides: TGCGCCAGCAGCTTGGCCGACAGAACCTCCTATGGCTACACCTTC. It yields the protein CASSLADRTSYGYTF. Combining the CDR3 with reference TRBV5-1 and TRBJ1-2 gives the whole variable domain KAGVTQTPRYLIKTRGQQVTLSCSPISGHRSVSWYQQTPGQGLQFLFEYFSETQRNKGNFPGRFSGRQFSNSRSEMNVSTLELGDSALYLCASSLADRTSYGYTFGSGTRLTVV.

The V gene is TRBV7-9, the J gene TRBJ1-2; 8 positions match TRBD1. CDR3 length equals 18 residues. Germline V gene lookup returns CDR1 SEHNR and CDR2 FQNEAQ (reference sequence). V lost 5 bases and J lost 3; bases outside the gene matches: 17. CDR3 residues: CASSNTPRTGSGHYGYTF. As DNA, the CDR3 is TGTGCCAGCAGCAACACCCCAAGGACAGGGAGTGGCCACTATGGCTACACCTTC.

J is TRBJ1-6 and V is TRBV12-3 or TRBV12-4; D unresolved. The V and J ends lost 6 bases and 5 bases respectively, with 5 bases between them. This CDR3 contains 12 residues. CDR3 protein: CASRLNNSPLHF. CDR3 sequence (DNA): TGTGCCAGCAGACTAAATAATTCACCCCTCCACTTT.

The J gene is TRBJ2-5, the V gene TRBV27; D might be TRBD2 (6 bases). Germline V lookup: CDR1 MNHEY, CDR2 SMNVEV (reference sequence). This CDR3 comprises 14 residues. V was shortened by 0 bases and J by 3 bases, with 8 bases between the two germline ends. For the CDR3, the DNA is TGTGCCAGCAGTTTATCTAGCGGAGAAGAGACCCAGTACTTC. Encoded protein: CASSLSSGEETQYF.

Here the CDR3 reads CASTPGRVSTEAFF. The CDR3 DNA reads as TGTGCCAGCACCCCAGGGAGGGTAAGCACTGAAGCTTTCTTT. V is TRBV28 and J is TRBJ1-1; tentative D call: TRBD1 (5 bases). Germline assignment: CDR1 MDHEN and CDR2 SYDVKM. CDR3 length equals 14 residues. Trimming stripped 7 bases from V and 4 bases from J, with 16 bases between.

The V gene is TRBV28, the J gene TRBJ2-5; possible D gene TRBD2, 6 bases. CDR1 is MDHEN and CDR2 is SYDVKM in the germline V gene. Trimming stripped 6 bases from V and 11 bases from J, with 13 bases between. The CDR3 loop spans 11 amino acids. The CDR3 sequence: CASSLGTSQYF. CDR3 nucleotides: TGTGCCAGCAGCCTCGGGACTTCTCAGTACTTC.

This chain connects TRBV2 to TRBJ2-5, with TRBD2 matching 14 bases. With 6 bases clipped from V and 4 bases from J, the junction kept 22 bases outside the gene matches. The CDR3 is 21 residues long. Germline loops: CDR1 SNHLY, CDR2 FYNNEI. DNA for the CDR3: TGTGCCAGCAGGGGAGCAGGACTAGCGGGAGGATTTCTGGGGAAGGTAGAGACCCAGTACTTC. This translates into CASRGAGLAGGFLGKVETQYF.

This clone was seen at least ten times. The chain employs TRBV5-1 and TRBJ1-4; the match to TRBD1 covers 9 bases. Germline V gene data show CDR1 as SGHRS and CDR2 as YFSETQ. After removal of 7 bases from V and 5 bases from J, the junction contained 9 bases not matched to a gene. The CDR3 contains 15 residues. The CDR3 DNA follows: TGCGCCAGCCGGCCCGGGACAGGGCGGAATGAAAAACTGTTTTTT. Protein sequence: CASRPGTGRNEKLFF.

The chain links TRBV11-2 to TRBJ2-3, with TRBD1 matching over 7 bases. V dropped 6 bases and J dropped 4; count of bases not matched to a gene: 7. Germline assignment: CDR1 SGHAT and CDR2 FQNNGV. The CDR3 totals 14 residues. The CDR3 region has the DNA TGTGCCAGCAGGATGACAGGGAAAGCAGATACGCAGTATTTT. It translates to CASRMTGKADTQYF.

The rearrangement uses TRBV3-1 (or the pseudogene TRBV3-2) and TRBJ1-1; D not certain. CDR1 is LGHDT, CDR2 YNNKEL, per germline (reference sequence). The CDR3 covers 15 residues. Trimming cost V 1 base and J 5 bases, with 14 bases left between them. The CDR3 sequence: CASSQVVISGTEAFF. The CDR3 DNA reads TGTGCCAGCAGCCAAGTGGTTATCTCGGGGACTGAAGCTTTCTTT.

This chain connects TRBV3-1 (or the pseudogene TRBV3-2) to TRBJ2-7, with 10 bases lining up with TRBD1. CDR1 and CDR2 (germline): LGHDT, YNNKEL (reference sequence). The J segment lost 4 bases and the V segment lost 3 bases, leaving 6 bases of the junction unmatched. This CDR3 region has 15 residues. CDR3 nucleotide sequence: TGTGCCAGCAGCCAGCGGACAGGGGGGAGTTACGAGCAGTACTTC. Translated, it gives CASSQRTGGSYEQYF.

The chain uses TRBV11-3 and TRBJ2-7; no reliable D call. Trimming removed 5 bases from V and 0 bases from J, with 8 bases in between. Germline V CDR1 and CDR2: SGHNT, YENEEA. The length of the CDR3 is 13 residues. In nucleotides, the CDR3 is TGTGCCAGCAGCCCTCAGGACTCCTACGAGCAGTACTTC. Protein sequence: CASSPQDSYEQYF.

This clone was detected only once. The V call is TRBV19, the J call TRBJ1-5, with D possibly TRBD1 on 6 matching bases. Trimming removed 5 bases at V and 2 bases at J, with 13 bases between. CDR1 is LNHDA and CDR2 is SQIVND in the germline V gene (reference sequence). This CDR3 is built from 15 residues. The CDR3 region is CASSADSRGNQPQHF. CDR3 coding DNA: TGTGCCAGTAGTGCGGACAGCAGAGGCAATCAGCCCCAGCATTTT. The variable domain in full, with the rest retrieved from reference TRBV19 and TRBJ1-5, is DGGITQSPKYLFRKEGQNVTLSCEQNLNHDAMYWYRQDPGQGLRLIYYSQIVNDFQKGDIAEGYSVSREKKESFPLTVTSAQKNPTAFYLCASSADSRGNQPQHFGDGTRLSIL.

The chain is built from TRBV7-8 and TRBJ1-1; D gene uncertain. Per germline, CDR1 SGHVS and CDR2 FQNEAQ. The CDR3 length is 14 residues. Trimming took 5 bases from V and 8 from J, leaving 18 bases between them. CDR3 protein: CASSRGGPWQEAFF. DNA of the CDR3: TGTGCCAGCAGCCGCGGAGGACCCTGGCAGGAAGCTTTCTTT.

V usage is TRBV29-1 and J usage is TRBJ1-2; 7 bases map to TRBD1. Losses at the gene ends were 6 bases for V and 1 base for J; bases not matched to a gene: 8. Germline assignment: CDR1 SQVTM and CDR2 ANQGSEA. The CDR3 is 14 residues long. CDR3 amino acids: CSVPGQGVNYGYTF. The CDR3 bases are TGCAGCGTCCCCGGCCAGGGGGTTAACTATGGCTACACCTTC. Complete variable domain (other parts from reference TRBV29-1 and TRBJ1-2): SAVISQKPSRDICQRGTSLTIQCQVDSQVTMMFWYRQQPGQSLTLIATANQGSEATYESGFVIDKFPISRPNLTFSTLTVSNMSPEDSSIYLCSVPGQGVNYGYTFGSGTRLTVV.

V usage is TRBV19 and J usage is TRBJ1-5; 7 nucleotides match TRBD1. Germline V gene lookup returns CDR1 LNHDA and CDR2 SQIVND (reference sequence). The junction had 6 bases not matched to a gene; V was cut back by 4 bases and J by 3 bases. CDR3 length equals 15 residues. CDR3 nucleotides: TGTGCCAGTAGTAGAGGGACAGTCTCCAATCAGCCCCAGCATTTT. Amino acids: CASSRGTVSNQPQHF.

The DNA for the CDR3 is TGCGCCAGCACTCCGCAGCGGGGGGGAATCAATGAGCAGTTCTTC. Translated, it gives CASTPQRGGINEQFF. The chain recombines TRBV5-1 with TRBJ2-1; 10 positions agree with TRBD2. CDR1 is SGHRS and CDR2 is YFSETQ in the germline V gene. The CDR3 totals 15 residues. V dropped 6 bases and J dropped 6; count of bases not matched to a gene: 9.

This chain joins TRBV28 and TRBJ1-1; a possible D gene is TRBD1 (5 bases). The V gene lost 2 bases and the J gene lost 11 bases, with 18 bases spanning the gap. The length of the CDR3 is 14 residues. CDR1 is MDHEN, CDR2 SYDVKM, per germline. This chain's CDR3 is CASSLESPSGVAFF. As DNA, the CDR3 is TGTGCCAGCAGTTTAGAGTCCCCCTCGGGGGTTGCTTTCTTT.

The chain combines TRBV3-1 (or the pseudogene TRBV3-2) with TRBJ1-1; the D gene is possibly TRBD1 (5 bases). V gave up 0 bases and J gave up 3 bases, with 11 bases separating them. The CDR3 has 15 amino acids. Looked up from germline, CDR1 is LGHDT and CDR2 is YNNKEL (reference sequence). CDR3 region: CASSQEGRGHTEAFF. The CDR3 bases are TGTGCCAGCAGCCAAGAAGGGCGGGGACACACTGAAGCTTTCTTT.

V gene TRBV6-2 or TRBV6-3 combines with J gene TRBJ1-1, with a tentative D call TRBD1 (5 bases). V lost 5 bases, J lost 11 bases, and 18 bases lay in between. This CDR3 spans 13 amino acids. Germline lookup yields CDR1 MNHEY and CDR2 SVGEGT. CDR3 sequence: CASSRTDSVKAFF. For the CDR3, the DNA is TGTGCCAGCAGTCGCACTGACAGTGTTAAGGCTTTCTTT.

The chain is built from TRBV11-2 and TRBJ2-3; TRBD2 matches at 9 bases. Germline lookup yields CDR1 SGHAT and CDR2 FQNNGV. Trimming cost V 8 bases and J 5 bases; bases outside gene matches: 23. This CDR3 region has 19 residues. The CDR3, as DNA: TGTGCCAGCTCATTCCGGGGAGCGGGAGGCCCTTTGGCAGGAGATACGCAGTATTTT. This encodes CASSFRGAGGPLAGDTQYF.

CDR3 protein: CASSLGRTDTQYF. CDR3 in DNA: TGTGCCAGCAGCTTGGGGCGGACAGATACGCAGTATTTT. The chain recombines TRBV5-4 with TRBJ2-3; D call uncertain. The CDR3 has 13 amino acids. CDR1 is SGHNT and CDR2 is YYREEE in the germline V gene (reference sequence). Trimming took off 0 bases at V and 3 bases at J, with 5 bases between the two ends.

This clone was observed a single time. V usage is TRBV10-3 and J usage is TRBJ2-7, with 11 positions matching TRBD1. Germline V CDR1 and CDR2: ENHRY, SYGVKD. The trim removed 4 bases at V and 2 bases at J, leaving 10 bases unmatched. The CDR3 totals 17 residues. DNA for the CDR3: TGTGCCATCAGTGGGTCCGGGGGACAGGGGGACACCTACGAGCAGTACTTC. It codes for CAISGSGGQGDTYEQYF.